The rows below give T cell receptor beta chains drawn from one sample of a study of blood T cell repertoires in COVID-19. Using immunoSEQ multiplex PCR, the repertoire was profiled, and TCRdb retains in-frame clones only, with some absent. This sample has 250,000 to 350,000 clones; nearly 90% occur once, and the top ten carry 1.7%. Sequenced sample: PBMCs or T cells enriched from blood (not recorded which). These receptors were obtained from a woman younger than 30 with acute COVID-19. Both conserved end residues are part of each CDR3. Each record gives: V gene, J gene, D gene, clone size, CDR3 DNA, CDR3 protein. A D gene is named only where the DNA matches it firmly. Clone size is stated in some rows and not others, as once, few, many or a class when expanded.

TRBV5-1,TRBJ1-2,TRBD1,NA,TGCGCCAGCAGCTTGGCGGCAGGGGGCCAGAAAGGCTACACCTTC,CASSLAAGGQKGYTF
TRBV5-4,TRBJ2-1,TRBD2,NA,TGTGCCAGCAGCTTGGGGCTAGCGGGCTCCTACAATGAGCAGTTCTTC,CASSLGLAGSYNEQFF
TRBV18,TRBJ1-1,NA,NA,TGTGCCAGCTCACCTACAGGTGGGAACACTGAAGCTTTCTTT,CASSPTGGNTEAFF
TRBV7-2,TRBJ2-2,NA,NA,TGTGCCAGCAGCCTGACCCGGGAGACCGGGGAGCTGTTTTTT,CASSLTRETGELFF
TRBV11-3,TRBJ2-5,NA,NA,TGTGCCAGCAGCTTAGACGGTGAAGAGACCCAGTACTTC,CASSLDGEETQYF
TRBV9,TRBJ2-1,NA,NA,TGTGCCAGCAGCGTAGCGGAGGACTCGGGCTCCTACAATGAGCAGTTCTTC,CASSVAEDSGSYNEQFF
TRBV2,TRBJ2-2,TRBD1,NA,TGTGCCAGCACCCGACAGGGGGCGACAGGGGAGCTGTTTTTT,CASTRQGATGELFF
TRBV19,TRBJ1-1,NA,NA,TGTGCCAGTAGTTTCTCCTTAGGGGGCACTGAAGCTTTCTTT,CASSFSLGGTEAFF
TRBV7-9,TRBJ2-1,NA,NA,TGTGCCGGACGAAGACAGGATTTAAATGAGCAGTTCTTC,CAGRRQDLNEQFF
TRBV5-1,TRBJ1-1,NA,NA,TGCGCCAGCAGCCCCGCGATGACAGTTAACACTGAAGCTTTCTTT,CASSPAMTVNTEAFF
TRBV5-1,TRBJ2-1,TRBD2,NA,TGCGCCAGCAGCTTGGCGGGCGGGAGGTCATACAATGAGCAGTTCTTC,CASSLAGGRSYNEQFF
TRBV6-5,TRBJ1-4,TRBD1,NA,TGTGCCAGCAGTTACTACAGGGGGCTTGAGGAAAAACTGTTTTTT,CASSYYRGLEEKLFF
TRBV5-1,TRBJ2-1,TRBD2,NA,TGCGCCAGCAGCCGAGATAGCGGGAGGGGATCCTACAATGAGCAGTTCTTC,CASSRDSGRGSYNEQFF
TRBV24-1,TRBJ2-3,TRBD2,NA,TGTGCCACCACCGGACTAGCTGACACAGATACGCAGTATTTT,CATTGLADTDTQYF
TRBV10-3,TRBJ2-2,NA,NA,TGTGCCACCGCCAATGGGGCCGGCGGGGAGCTGTTTTTT,CATANGAGGELFF
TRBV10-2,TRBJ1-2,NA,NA,TGCGCCAGCAGTGCCACGGGAGGTGGCTATGGCTACACCTTC,CASSATGGGYGYTF
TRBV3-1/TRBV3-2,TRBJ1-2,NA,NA,TGTGCCAGCAGCCAAGTTCGCCGGTTTGGCTACACCTTC,CASSQVRRFGYTF
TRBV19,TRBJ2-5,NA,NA,TGTGCCAGTAGTATCCAACCAGGGGTGGAGACCCAGTACTTC,CASSIQPGVETQYF
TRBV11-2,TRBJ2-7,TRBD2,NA,TGTGCCAGCAGCTTACGGGCGGGAGGGCTACACGAGCAGTACTTC,CASSLRAGGLHEQYF
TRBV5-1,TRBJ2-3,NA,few,TGCGCCAGCAGCTTGGGAACCGGGACTGGGCGCACAGATACGCAGTATTTT,CASSLGTGTGRTDTQYF
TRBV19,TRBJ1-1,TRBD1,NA,TGTGCCAGTAGTTCACAGGGGGCTGGGACTGAAGCTTTCTTT,CASSSQGAGTEAFF
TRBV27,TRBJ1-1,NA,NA,TGTGCCAGCAGTTTGTTGTCCGGGGCTGAAGCTTTCTTT,CASSLLSGAEAFF